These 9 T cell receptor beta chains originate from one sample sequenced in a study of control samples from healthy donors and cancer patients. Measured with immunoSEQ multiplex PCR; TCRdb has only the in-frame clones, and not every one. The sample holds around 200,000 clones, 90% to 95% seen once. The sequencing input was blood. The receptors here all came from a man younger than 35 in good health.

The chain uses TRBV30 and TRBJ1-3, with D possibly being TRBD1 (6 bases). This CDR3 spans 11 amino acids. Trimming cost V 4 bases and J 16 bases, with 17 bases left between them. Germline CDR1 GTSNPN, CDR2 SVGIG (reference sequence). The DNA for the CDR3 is TGTGCCTGGAATGGGGGGGGCTTAGTTTATTTT. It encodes CAWNGGGLVYF.

CDR3 sequence reads: CASSVGGSILKYEKLFF. The CDR3, as DNA: TGTGCCAGCAGCGTAGGTGGCAGCATCTTGAAGTATGAAAAACTGTTTTTT. The chain joins TRBV9 to TRBJ1-4; D gene ambiguous. The CDR3 contains 17 residues. CDR1 and CDR2 (germline): SGDLS, YYNGEE. Trimming took 0 bases from V and 6 from J, leaving 18 bases between them.

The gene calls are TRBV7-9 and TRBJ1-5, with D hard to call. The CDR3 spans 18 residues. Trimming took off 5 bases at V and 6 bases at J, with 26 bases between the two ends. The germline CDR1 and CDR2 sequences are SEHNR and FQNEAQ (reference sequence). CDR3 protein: CASSPNQSGSPNCQPQHF. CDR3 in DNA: TGTGCCAGCAGCCCTAACCAATCAGGTAGCCCTAATTGTCAGCCCCAGCATTTT.

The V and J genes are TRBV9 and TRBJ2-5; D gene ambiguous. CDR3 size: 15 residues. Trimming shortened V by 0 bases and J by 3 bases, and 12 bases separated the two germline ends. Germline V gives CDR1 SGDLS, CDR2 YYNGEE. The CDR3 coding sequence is TGTGCCAGCAGCGTAGGGGGTCGGACGGAAGAGACCCAGTACTTC. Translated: CASSVGGRTEETQYF.

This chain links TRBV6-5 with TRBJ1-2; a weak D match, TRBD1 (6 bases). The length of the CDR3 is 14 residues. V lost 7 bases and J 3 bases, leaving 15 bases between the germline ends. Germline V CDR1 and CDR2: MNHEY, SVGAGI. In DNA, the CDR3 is TGTGCCAGCACTCCGGGCCCAGGGGACTATGGCTACACCTTC. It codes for CASTPGPGDYGYTF.

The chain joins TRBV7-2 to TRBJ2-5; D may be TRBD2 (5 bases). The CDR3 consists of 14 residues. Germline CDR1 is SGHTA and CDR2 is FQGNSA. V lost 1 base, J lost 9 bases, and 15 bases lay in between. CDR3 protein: CASSLVSGVVAQYF. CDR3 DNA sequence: TGTGCCAGCAGCTTAGTATCCGGGGTGGTAGCCCAGTACTTC.

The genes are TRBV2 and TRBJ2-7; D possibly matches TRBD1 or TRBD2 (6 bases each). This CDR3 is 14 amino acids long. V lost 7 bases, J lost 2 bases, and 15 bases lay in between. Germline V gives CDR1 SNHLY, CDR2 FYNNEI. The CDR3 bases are TGTGCCAGCAAGGGGGAGGCAGTTGCCTACGAGCAGTACTTC. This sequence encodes CASKGEAVAYEQYF. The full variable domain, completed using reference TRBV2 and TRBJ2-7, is EPEVTQTPSHQVTQMGQEVILRCVPISNHLYFYWYRQILGQKVEFLVSFYNNEISEKSEIFDDQFSVERPDGSNFTLKIRSTKLEDSAMYFCASKGEAVAYEQYFGPGTRLTVT.

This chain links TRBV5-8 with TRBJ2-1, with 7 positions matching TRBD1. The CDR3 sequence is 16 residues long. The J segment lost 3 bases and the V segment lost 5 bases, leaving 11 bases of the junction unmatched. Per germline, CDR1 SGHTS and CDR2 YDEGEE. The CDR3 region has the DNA TGTGCCAGCAGTCTCGAGACAGGGCTTCTCTACAATGAGCAGTTCTTC. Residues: CASSLETGLLYNEQFF.

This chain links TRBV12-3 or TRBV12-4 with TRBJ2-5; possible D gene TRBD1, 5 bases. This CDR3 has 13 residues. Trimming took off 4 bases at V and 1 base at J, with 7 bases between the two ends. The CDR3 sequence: CASSSGFQETQYF. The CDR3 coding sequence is TGTGCCAGCAGTTCAGGGTTCCAAGAGACCCAGTACTTC.